This passage covers 5 T cell receptor beta chains from one sample sequenced in a study of cytomegalovirus exposure and HLA in healthy donors. With 60 Vbeta and 13 Jbeta primers, the PCR was carried out. TCRdb's table, derived via immunoSEQ multiplex PCR, lists solely in-frame clones and lacks some. The table includes about 130,000 clones, 70% to 80% detected once. Sequences were obtained from PBMCs. The receptors were sampled from a female donor in good health and CMV-seronegative.

The rearrangement uses TRBV7-2 and TRBJ2-7; D possibly corresponds to TRBD2 (7 bases). Trimming pared 5 bases from V and 3 bases from J, leaving 17 bases between. CDR1 and CDR2 (germline): SGHTA, FQGNSA. The CDR3 is 15 residues long. CDR3 residues: CASSLQAGALYEQYF. DNA of the CDR3: TGTGCCAGCAGCCTTCAGGCGGGGGCCCTCTACGAGCAGTACTTC.

The genes are TRBV6-6 and TRBJ2-7; 9 bases fit TRBD2. V lost 3 bases and J lost 5; bases outside the gene matches: 5. Germline V CDR1 and CDR2: MNHNY, SVGAGI (reference sequence). The CDR3 covers 14 residues. CDR3 in DNA: TGTGCCAGCAGTTATGGCGGGAGGGTGCACGAGCAGTACTTC. It translates to CASSYGGRVHEQYF.

The chain recombines TRBV2 with TRBJ1-2; D ambiguous. This CDR3 contains 16 residues. Deletions cut 8 bases from V and 3 bases from J, with 22 bases between. Germline V lookup: CDR1 SNHLY, CDR2 FYNNEI. DNA of the CDR3: TGTGCCAGCTTTCCGGCCGGCCGGGAGGGCTACTATGGCTACACCTTC. It is translated as CASFPAGREGYYGYTF.

The chain uses TRBV4-2 and TRBJ2-3; 7 nucleotides line up with TRBD1. Trimming removed 1 base from V and 2 bases from J; junction bases left unmatched: 9. The germline CDR1 and CDR2 sequences are LGHNA and YNFKEQ. The CDR3 contains 17 residues. In DNA, the CDR3 is TGTGCCAGCAGCCAAGCTCAAGGGACAGTAATCACAGATACGCAGTATTTT. Translating gives CASSQAQGTVITDTQYF.

The V call is TRBV19, the J call TRBJ2-4; 11 bases agree with TRBD1. J lost 15 bases, V lost 3 bases, and 4 bases had no gene match. This CDR3 is built from 12 residues. From germline, CDR1 is LNHDA and CDR2 SQIVND (reference sequence). The CDR3 loop is CASSMGQGGPYF. The CDR3 nucleotides read TGTGCCAGTAGTATGGGACAGGGGGGTCCGTACTTC.